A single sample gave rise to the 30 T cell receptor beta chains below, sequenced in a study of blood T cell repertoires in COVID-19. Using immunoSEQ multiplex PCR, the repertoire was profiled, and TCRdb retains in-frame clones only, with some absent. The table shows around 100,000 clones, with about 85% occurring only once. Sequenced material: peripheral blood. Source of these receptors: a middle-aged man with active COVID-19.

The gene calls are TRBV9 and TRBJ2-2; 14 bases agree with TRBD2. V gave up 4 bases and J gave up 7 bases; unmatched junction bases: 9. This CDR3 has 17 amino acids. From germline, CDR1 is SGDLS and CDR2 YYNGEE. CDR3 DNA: TGTGCCAGCAGCATGCGGACTAGCGGGGGGTTGCACGGGGAGCTGTTTTTT. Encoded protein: CASSMRTSGGLHGELFF.

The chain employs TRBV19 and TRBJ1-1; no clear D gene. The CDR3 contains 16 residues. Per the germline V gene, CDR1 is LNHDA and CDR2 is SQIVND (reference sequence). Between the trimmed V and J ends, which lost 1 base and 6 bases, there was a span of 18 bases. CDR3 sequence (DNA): TGTGCCAGTAGTATAGCGGGGAGTCGTCGATTTGCTGAAGCTTTCTTT. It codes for CASSIAGSRRFAEAFF.

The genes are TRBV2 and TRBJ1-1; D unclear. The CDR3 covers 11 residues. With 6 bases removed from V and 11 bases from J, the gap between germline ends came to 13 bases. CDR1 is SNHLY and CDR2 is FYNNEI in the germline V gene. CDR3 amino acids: CASRALLGAFF. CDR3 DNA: TGTGCCAGCAGGGCCCTACTAGGGGCTTTCTTT.

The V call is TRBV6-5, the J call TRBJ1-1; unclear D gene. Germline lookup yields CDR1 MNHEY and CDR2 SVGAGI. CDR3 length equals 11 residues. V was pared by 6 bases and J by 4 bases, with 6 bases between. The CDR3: CASSRGTEAFF. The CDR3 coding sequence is TGTGCCAGCAGCCGGGGCACTGAAGCTTTCTTT.

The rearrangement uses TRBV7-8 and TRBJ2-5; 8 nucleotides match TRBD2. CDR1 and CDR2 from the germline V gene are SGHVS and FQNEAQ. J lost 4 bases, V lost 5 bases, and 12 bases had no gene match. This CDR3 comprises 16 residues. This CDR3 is CASSPREGQVLETQYF. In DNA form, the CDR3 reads TGTGCCAGCAGCCCCCGGGAGGGGCAGGTACTAGAGACCCAGTACTTC.

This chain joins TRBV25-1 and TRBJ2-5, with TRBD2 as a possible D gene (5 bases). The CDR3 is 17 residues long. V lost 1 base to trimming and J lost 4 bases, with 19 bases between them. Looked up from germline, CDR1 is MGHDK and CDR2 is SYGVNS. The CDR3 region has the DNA TGTGCCAGCAGTGAATCTGGGATGCCGGGCAGCGGAGAGACCCAGTACTTC. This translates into CASSESGMPGSGETQYF. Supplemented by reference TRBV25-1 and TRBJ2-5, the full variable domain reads EADIYQTPRYLVIGTGKKITLECSQTMGHDKMYWYQQDPGMELHLIHYSYGVNSTEKGDLSSESTVSRIRTEHFPLTLESARPSHTSQYLCASSESGMPGSGETQYFGPGTRLLVL.

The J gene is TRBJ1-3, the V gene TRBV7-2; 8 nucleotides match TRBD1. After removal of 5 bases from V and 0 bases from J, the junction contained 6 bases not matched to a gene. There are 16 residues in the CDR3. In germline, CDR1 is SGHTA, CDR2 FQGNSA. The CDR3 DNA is TGTGCCAGCAGCCCGCGGACAGGGCCCTCTGGAAACACCATATATTTT. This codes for CASSPRTGPSGNTIYF. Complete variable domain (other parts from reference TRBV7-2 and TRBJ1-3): GAGVSQSPSNKVTEKGKDVELRCDPISGHTALYWYRQSLGQGLEFLIYFQGNSAPDKSGLPSDRFSAERTGGSVSTLTIQRTQQEDSAVYLCASSPRTGPSGNTIYFGEGSWLTVV.

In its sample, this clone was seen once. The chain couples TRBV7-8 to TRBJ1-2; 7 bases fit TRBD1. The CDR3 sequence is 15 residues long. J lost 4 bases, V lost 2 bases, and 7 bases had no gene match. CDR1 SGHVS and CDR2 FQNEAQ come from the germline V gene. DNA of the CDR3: TGTGCCAGCAGCTTACAAGACAGGGTAGGCTATGGCTACACCTTC. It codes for CASSLQDRVGYGYTF.

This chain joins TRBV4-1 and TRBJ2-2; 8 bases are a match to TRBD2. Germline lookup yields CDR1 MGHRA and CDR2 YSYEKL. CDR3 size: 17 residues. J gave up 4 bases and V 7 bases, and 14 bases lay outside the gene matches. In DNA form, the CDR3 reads TGCGCCAGCAAATTCATTCCGGGGGGGCAAAGCACCGGGGAGCTGTTTTTT. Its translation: CASKFIPGGQSTGELFF.

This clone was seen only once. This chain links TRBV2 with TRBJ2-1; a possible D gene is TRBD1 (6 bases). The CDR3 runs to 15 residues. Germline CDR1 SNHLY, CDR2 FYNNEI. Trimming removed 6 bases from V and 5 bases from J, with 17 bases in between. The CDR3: CASREQGRQNNEQFF. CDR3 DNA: TGTGCCAGCAGAGAGCAGGGGCGCCAAAACAATGAGCAGTTCTTC.

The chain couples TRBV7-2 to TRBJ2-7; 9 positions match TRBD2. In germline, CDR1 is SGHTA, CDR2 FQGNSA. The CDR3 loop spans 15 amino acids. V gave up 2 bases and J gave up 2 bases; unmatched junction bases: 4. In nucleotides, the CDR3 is TGTGCCAGCAGCTTAATCGGCGGGGGGGCCTACGAGCAGTACTTC. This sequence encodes CASSLIGGGAYEQYF.

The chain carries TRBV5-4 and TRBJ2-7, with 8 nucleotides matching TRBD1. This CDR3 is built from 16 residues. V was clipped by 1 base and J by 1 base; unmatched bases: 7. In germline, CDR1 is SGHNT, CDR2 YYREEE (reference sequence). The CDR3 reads CASSLSSGTGSYEQYF. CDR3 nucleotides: TGTGCCAGCAGCTTGAGTAGTGGGACAGGATCCTACGAGCAGTACTTC. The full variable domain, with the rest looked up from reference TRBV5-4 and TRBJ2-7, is ETGVTQSPTHLIKTRGQQVTLRCSSQSGHNTVSWYQQALGQGPQFIFQYYREEENGRGNFPPRFSGLQFPNYSSELNVNALELDDSALYLCASSLSSGTGSYEQYFGPGTRLTVT.

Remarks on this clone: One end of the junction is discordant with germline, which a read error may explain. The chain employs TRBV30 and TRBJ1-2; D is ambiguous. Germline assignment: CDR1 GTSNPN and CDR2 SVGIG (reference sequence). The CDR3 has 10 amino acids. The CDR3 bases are TGTGCCTGGAGCCCCCCCCCGAGGGCCTTC. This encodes CAWSPPPRAF.

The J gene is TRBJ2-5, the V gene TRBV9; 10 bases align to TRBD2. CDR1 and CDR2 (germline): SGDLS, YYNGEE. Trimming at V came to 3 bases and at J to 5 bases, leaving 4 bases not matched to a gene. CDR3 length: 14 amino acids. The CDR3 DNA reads TGTGCCAGCAGCGGCGGGACTAGCGTTGAGACCCAGTACTTC. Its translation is CASSGGTSVETQYF.

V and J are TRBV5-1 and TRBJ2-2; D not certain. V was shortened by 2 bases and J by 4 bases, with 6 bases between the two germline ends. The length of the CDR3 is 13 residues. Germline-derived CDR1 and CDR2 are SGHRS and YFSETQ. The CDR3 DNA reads TGCGCCAGCAGCTTATACACCACCGGGGAGCTGTTTTTT. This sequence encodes CASSLYTTGELFF.

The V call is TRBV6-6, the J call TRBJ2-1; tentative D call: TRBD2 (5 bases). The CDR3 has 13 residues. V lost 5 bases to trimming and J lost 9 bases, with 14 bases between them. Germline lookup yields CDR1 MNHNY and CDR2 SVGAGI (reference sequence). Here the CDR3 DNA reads TGTGCCAGCAGTCCCGTTGGACTGTTTGAGCAGTTCTTC. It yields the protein CASSPVGLFEQFF.

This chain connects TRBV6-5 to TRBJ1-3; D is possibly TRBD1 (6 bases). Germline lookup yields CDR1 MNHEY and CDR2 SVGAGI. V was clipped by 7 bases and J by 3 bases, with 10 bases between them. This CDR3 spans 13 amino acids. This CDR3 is CASTRGGGNTIYF. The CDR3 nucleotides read TGTGCCAGCACCCGAGGGGGTGGAAACACCATATATTTT.

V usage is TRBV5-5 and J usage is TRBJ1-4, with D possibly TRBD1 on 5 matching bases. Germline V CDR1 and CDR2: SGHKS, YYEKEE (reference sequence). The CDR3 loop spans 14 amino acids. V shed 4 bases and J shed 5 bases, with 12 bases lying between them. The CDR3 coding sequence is TGTGCCAGCAGCCCGGGGGGGAAAAATGAAAAACTGTTTTTT. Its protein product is CASSPGGKNEKLFF.

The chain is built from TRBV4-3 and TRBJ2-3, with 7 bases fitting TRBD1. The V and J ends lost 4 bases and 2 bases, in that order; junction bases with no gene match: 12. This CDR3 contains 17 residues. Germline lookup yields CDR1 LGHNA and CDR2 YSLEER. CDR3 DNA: TGCGCCAGCAGCCCTAAACCGACAGGGCCCTTCACAGATACGCAGTATTTT. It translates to CASSPKPTGPFTDTQYF.

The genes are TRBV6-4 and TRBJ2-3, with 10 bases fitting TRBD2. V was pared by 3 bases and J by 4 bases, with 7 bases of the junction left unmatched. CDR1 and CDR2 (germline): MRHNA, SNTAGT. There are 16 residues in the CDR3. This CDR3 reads CASSELAGSGPDTQYF. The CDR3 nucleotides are TGTGCCAGCAGTGAACTAGCGGGGTCGGGTCCAGATACGCAGTATTTT.

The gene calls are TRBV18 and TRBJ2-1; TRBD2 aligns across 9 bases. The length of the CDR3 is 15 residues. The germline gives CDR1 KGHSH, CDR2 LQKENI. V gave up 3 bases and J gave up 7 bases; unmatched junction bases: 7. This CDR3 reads CASSPSAGGRNEQFF. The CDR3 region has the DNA TGTGCCAGCTCACCCAGCGCGGGGGGGCGGAATGAGCAGTTCTTC. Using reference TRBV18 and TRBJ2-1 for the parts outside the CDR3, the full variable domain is NAGVMQNPRHLVRRRGQEARLRCSPMKGHSHVYWYRQLPEEGLKFMVYLQKENIIDESGMPKERFSAEFPKEGPSILRIQQVVRGDSAAYFCASSPSAGGRNEQFFGPGTRLTVL.

The chain's CDR3 is CASSEASGNTGELFF. The CDR3 region has the DNA TGCGCCAGCAGTGAGGCTAGCGGTAACACCGGGGAGCTGTTTTTT. The rearrangement joins TRBV10-1 to TRBJ2-2; 7 positions agree with TRBD2. Germline trimming cut 2 bases from V and 2 bases from J; bases unmatched to any gene: 2. CDR3 length equals 15 residues. Germline loops: CDR1 WNHNN, CDR2 SYGVQD (reference sequence).

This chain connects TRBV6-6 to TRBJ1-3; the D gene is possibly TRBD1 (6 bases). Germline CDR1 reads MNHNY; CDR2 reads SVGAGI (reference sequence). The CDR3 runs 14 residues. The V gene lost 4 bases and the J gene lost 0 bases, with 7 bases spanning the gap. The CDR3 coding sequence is TGTGCCAGCAGTTTGACAGGCTCTGGAAACACCATATATTTT. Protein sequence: CASSLTGSGNTIYF.

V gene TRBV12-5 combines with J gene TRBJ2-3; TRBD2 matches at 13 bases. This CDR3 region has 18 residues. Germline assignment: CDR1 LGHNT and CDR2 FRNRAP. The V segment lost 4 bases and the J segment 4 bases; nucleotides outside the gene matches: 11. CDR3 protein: CASGSELRGLAGADTQYF. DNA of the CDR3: TGTGCTAGTGGTTCCGAGCTCCGTGGACTAGCGGGGGCAGATACGCAGTATTTT.

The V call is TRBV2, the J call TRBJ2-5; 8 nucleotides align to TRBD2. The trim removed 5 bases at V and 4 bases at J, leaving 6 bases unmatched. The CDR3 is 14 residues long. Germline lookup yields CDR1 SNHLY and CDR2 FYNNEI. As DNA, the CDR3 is TGTGCCAGCAGTCCGGGACTAGTGGGAGAGACCCAGTACTTC. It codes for CASSPGLVGETQYF.

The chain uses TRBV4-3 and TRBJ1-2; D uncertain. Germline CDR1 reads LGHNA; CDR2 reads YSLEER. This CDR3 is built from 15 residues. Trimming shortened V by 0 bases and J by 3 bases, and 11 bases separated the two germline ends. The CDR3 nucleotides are TGCGCCAGCAGCCAAGATCACAGTTGGGACTATGGCTACACCTTC. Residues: CASSQDHSWDYGYTF.

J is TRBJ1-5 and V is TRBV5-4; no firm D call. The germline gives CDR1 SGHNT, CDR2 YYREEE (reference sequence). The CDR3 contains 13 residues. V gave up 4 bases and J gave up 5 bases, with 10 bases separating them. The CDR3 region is CASSNSPDQPQHF. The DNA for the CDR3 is TGTGCCAGCAGCAACAGCCCCGATCAGCCCCAGCATTTT.

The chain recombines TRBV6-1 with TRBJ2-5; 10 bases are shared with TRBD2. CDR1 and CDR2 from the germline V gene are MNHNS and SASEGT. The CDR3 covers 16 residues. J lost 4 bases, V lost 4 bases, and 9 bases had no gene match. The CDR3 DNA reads TGTGCCAGCAGTGTGGAGAGCGGGGGGGCCGTAGAGACCCAGTACTTC. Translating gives CASSVESGGAVETQYF.

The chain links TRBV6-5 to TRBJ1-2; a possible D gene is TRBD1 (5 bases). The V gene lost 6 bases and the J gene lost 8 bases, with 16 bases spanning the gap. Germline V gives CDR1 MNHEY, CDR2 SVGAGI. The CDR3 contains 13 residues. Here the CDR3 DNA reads TGTGCCAGCAGCCAGGACATTTTGGGGGGCTACACCTTC. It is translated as CASSQDILGGYTF.

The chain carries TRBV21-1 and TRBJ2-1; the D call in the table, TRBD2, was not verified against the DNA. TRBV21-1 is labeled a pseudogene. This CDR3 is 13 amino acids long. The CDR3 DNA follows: TGTGCCAGCAGCCTCCGGGGACTCGATGAGCAGTTCTTC. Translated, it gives CASSLRGLDEQFF.